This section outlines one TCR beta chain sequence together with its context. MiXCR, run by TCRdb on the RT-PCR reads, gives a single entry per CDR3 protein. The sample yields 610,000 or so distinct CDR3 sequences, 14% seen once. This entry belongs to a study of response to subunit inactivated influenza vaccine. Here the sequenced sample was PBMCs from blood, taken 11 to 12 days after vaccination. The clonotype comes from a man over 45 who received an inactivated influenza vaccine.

The CDR3 nucleotides read TGTGCCAGTAACTCACTAGCGGGAGTAATGACCGGGGAGCTGTTTTTT. As protein: CASNSLAGVMTGELFF. The chain joins TRBV19 to TRBJ2-2; 11 nucleotides match TRBD2. The V and J ends lost 7 bases and 5 bases, in that order; junction bases with no gene match: 9. Germline V lookup: CDR1 LNHDA, CDR2 SQIVND (reference sequence). There are 16 residues in the CDR3.